These 27 T cell receptor beta chains share one sample of origin, sequenced in a study of T cell responses to AZD1222 COVID-19 vaccine. Sequencing was performed with immunoSEQ multiplex PCR; in TCRdb, only in-frame clones are kept and a portion is missing. Of about 130,000 clones detected, approximately 90% appear once; the ten largest clones hold roughly 2%. The sample in question was peripheral blood, obtained on day 0 of AZD1222 vaccination. These receptors originate from an adult in good health.

The rearrangement links TRBV2 to TRBJ1-5, with D uncertain. Trimming took off 3 bases at V and 0 bases at J, with 12 bases between the two ends. The CDR3 totals 16 residues. The germline gives CDR1 SNHLY, CDR2 FYNNEI. The DNA of the CDR3 is TGTGCCAGCAGTGATCCAGGACTCGGTAGCAATCAGCCCCAGCATTTT. Encoded protein: CASSDPGLGSNQPQHF.

This chain links TRBV9 with TRBJ2-5, with D possibly being TRBD1 (6 bases). The CDR3 spans 14 residues. Per germline, CDR1 SGDLS and CDR2 YYNGEE. V was shortened by 0 bases and J by 1 base, with 7 bases between the two germline ends. CDR3 sequence (DNA): TGTGCCAGCAGCGTAGCAGGGGCCCAAGAGACCCAGTACTTC. It is translated as CASSVAGAQETQYF.

This clone was counted a single time. The rearrangement uses TRBV7-2 and TRBJ2-4; D is uncertain. V was shortened by 5 bases and J by 0 bases, with 11 bases between the two germline ends. Germline assignment: CDR1 SGHTA and CDR2 FQGNSA. The CDR3 consists of 15 residues. The CDR3 DNA follows: TGTGCCAGCAGCGAGGTACGGGTAGCCAAAAACATTCAGTACTTC. Amino acid sequence: CASSEVRVAKNIQYF.

This rearrangement joins TRBV7-9 to TRBJ1-1, with D tentatively TRBD1 (5 bases). V was cut by 1 base and J by 4 bases, with 22 bases left in between. Germline V gene sequence: CDR1 SEHNR, CDR2 FQNEAQ (reference sequence). The CDR3 covers 18 residues. CDR3 protein: CASSLEGRDWRGSTEAFF. CDR3 bases: TGTGCCAGCAGCTTAGAGGGCAGGGACTGGCGGGGGAGCACTGAAGCTTTCTTT.

The J gene is TRBJ2-5, the V gene TRBV10-3; possible D gene TRBD2, 7 bases. Trimming removed 8 bases at V and 5 bases at J, with 12 bases between. Germline V CDR1 and CDR2: ENHRY, SYGVKD. This CDR3 contains 12 residues. The CDR3, as DNA: TGTGCCATCGGGAGGGGGGGCGAGACCCAGTACTTC. Amino acid sequence: CAIGRGGETQYF.

Only one count was recorded for this clone. This sequence joins TRBV19 and TRBJ1-5, with D unclear. V lost 7 bases and J lost 2, with 15 bases in between. Germline V lookup: CDR1 LNHDA, CDR2 SQIVND (reference sequence). The CDR3 length is 15 residues. This CDR3 reads CASTDELSRNQPQHF. Written as DNA, the CDR3 is TGTGCCAGTACCGATGAGCTTTCGCGCAATCAGCCCCAGCATTTT.

The V gene is TRBV6-6, the J gene TRBJ2-3; either TRBD1 or TRBD2 may supply D (5 bases each). The CDR3 is 13 amino acids. Trimming took 7 bases from V and 5 from J, leaving 13 bases between them. Germline V gives CDR1 MNHNY, CDR2 SVGAGI (reference sequence). The CDR3 reads CASTGPGRDTQYF. The CDR3 bases are TGTGCCAGCACGGGGCCCGGTAGAGATACGCAGTATTTT.

This chain links TRBV6-5 with TRBJ2-7, with TRBD1 matching over 8 bases. Germline loops: CDR1 MNHEY, CDR2 SVGAGI. The CDR3 is 13 amino acids. V was pared by 10 bases and J by 2 bases, with 7 bases of the junction left unmatched. CDR3 DNA sequence: TGTGCCATAGGGCAGGGGGCGGCCTACGAGCAGTACTTC. Protein sequence: CAIGQGAAYEQYF.

This sequence joins TRBV29-1 and TRBJ1-5; no definite D call. CDR1 is SQVTM and CDR2 is ANQGSEA in the germline V gene. Trimming removed 4 bases at V and 7 bases at J, with 14 bases between. The CDR3 runs 13 residues. The CDR3 region is CSVGEGGRQPQHF. CDR3 nucleotides: TGCAGCGTTGGGGAGGGCGGGAGACAGCCCCAGCATTTT.

The chain combines TRBV29-1 with TRBJ1-2, with D perhaps matching TRBD1 (6 bases). CDR1 is SQVTM and CDR2 is ANQGSEA in the germline V gene. Trimming cost V 6 bases and J 0 bases, with 11 bases left between them. The CDR3 has 13 residues. The CDR3 coding sequence is TGCAGCGTCGTGGAGGGGGCTAACTATGGCTACACCTTC. Residues: CSVVEGANYGYTF. Combining the CDR3 with reference TRBV29-1 and TRBJ1-2 gives the whole variable domain SAVISQKPSRDICQRGTSLTIQCQVDSQVTMMFWYRQQPGQSLTLIATANQGSEATYESGFVIDKFPISRPNLTFSTLTVSNMSPEDSSIYLCSVVEGANYGYTFGSGTRLTVV.

This clone showed up just a few times. The chain has TRBV5-6 and TRBJ1-2; D call uncertain. The CDR3 contains 14 residues. The germline gives CDR1 SGHDT, CDR2 YYEEEE. Trimming removed 0 bases at V and 5 bases at J, with 11 bases between. The CDR3 region has the DNA TGTGCCAGCAGCTTGGATAGAACCCATTATGGCTACACCTTC. Its translation: CASSLDRTHYGYTF.

The rearrangement links TRBV7-2 to TRBJ2-2; D is possibly TRBD2 (6 bases). The CDR3 consists of 15 residues. The germline gives CDR1 SGHTA, CDR2 FQGNSA. Between the trimmed V and J ends, which lost 3 bases and 7 bases, there was a span of 15 bases. CDR3 amino acids: CASSFTPGVYGELFF. As DNA, the CDR3 is TGTGCCAGCAGCTTTACCCCGGGGGTTTACGGGGAGCTGTTTTTT.

J is TRBJ1-5 and V is TRBV7-2, with D unresolved. The CDR3 is 13 residues long. Trimming removed 3 bases from V and 5 bases from J, with 8 bases in between. Germline CDR1 reads SGHTA; CDR2 reads FQGNSA. This CDR3 reads CASSLWWDQPQHF. CDR3 in DNA: TGTGCCAGCAGCTTGTGGTGGGATCAGCCCCAGCATTTT. The full variable domain, completed using reference TRBV7-2 and TRBJ1-5, is GAGVSQSPSNKVTEKGKDVELRCDPISGHTALYWYRQSLGQGLEFLIYFQGNSAPDKSGLPSDRFSAERTGGSVSTLTIQRTQQEDSAVYLCASSLWWDQPQHFGDGTRLSIL.

The chain couples TRBV28 to TRBJ1-2; D gene ambiguous. This CDR3 comprises 12 residues. V lost 2 bases and J lost 8, with 9 bases in between. The V gene's germline CDR1 is MDHEN and CDR2 SYDVKM. The CDR3 sequence: CASSLGYGGYTF. The CDR3 DNA reads as TGTGCCAGCAGTTTAGGATATGGAGGCTACACCTTC.

V usage is TRBV11-2 and J usage is TRBJ1-1; a possible D gene is TRBD1 (5 bases). Trimming took 5 bases from V and 6 from J, leaving 13 bases between them. This CDR3 region has 13 residues. The germline gives CDR1 SGHAT, CDR2 FQNNGV. The CDR3 loop is CASSPNGGAEAFF. As DNA, the CDR3 is TGTGCCAGCAGCCCCAATGGAGGGGCTGAAGCTTTCTTT.

The V gene is TRBV25-1, the J gene TRBJ1-4; 8 positions agree with TRBD1. V lost 2 bases to trimming and J lost 8 bases; unmatched junction nucleotides: 7. The CDR3 sequence is 15 residues long. Germline CDR1 is MGHDK and CDR2 is SYGVNS. CDR3 loop: CASSEPTGVGEKLFF. The CDR3 coding sequence is TGTGCCAGCAGTGAACCGACAGGGGTAGGGGAAAAACTGTTTTTT.

V usage is TRBV13 and J usage is TRBJ1-4, with D perhaps TRBD1 (5 bases). V dropped 3 bases and J dropped 7 bases, with 12 bases sitting between them. Germline CDR1 PRHDT, CDR2 FYEKMQ (reference sequence). CDR3 length equals 14 residues. CDR3 DNA: TGTGCCAGCAGCTTGCGGGGGTATGGTGAAAAACTGTTTTTT. Translated: CASSLRGYGEKLFF.

CDR3: CASSPGSYANEKLFF. The CDR3 DNA is TGTGCCAGCAGCCCAGGGTCGTATGCTAATGAAAAACTGTTTTTT. The chain joins TRBV3-1 (or the pseudogene TRBV3-2) to TRBJ1-4, with D tentatively TRBD1 (5 bases). CDR3 length equals 15 residues. V was shortened by 4 bases and J by 3 bases, with 12 bases between the two germline ends. Germline values: CDR1 LGHDT, CDR2 YNNKEL (reference sequence).

This rearrangement joins TRBV10-3 to TRBJ1-6; D is perhaps TRBD1 (6 bases). CDR1 and CDR2 from the germline V gene are ENHRY and SYGVKD. The CDR3 consists of 14 residues. V lost 4 bases to trimming and J lost 8 bases, with 12 bases between them. The CDR3 here is CAISVTGLDSPLHF. The DNA for the CDR3 is TGTGCCATCAGTGTTACAGGGTTGGATTCACCCCTCCACTTT.

V gene TRBV15 combines with J gene TRBJ1-2; TRBD1 matches 7 bases. There are 14 residues in the CDR3. Germline V lookup: CDR1 LNHNV, CDR2 YYDKDF (reference sequence). The V segment lost 0 bases and the J segment 4 bases; nucleotides outside the gene matches: 2. CDR3: CATSRDSGGYGYTF. CDR3 nucleotides: TGTGCCACCAGCAGAGACTCAGGGGGCTATGGCTACACCTTC.

In its sample, this clone was seen once. V gene TRBV7-6 combines with J gene TRBJ1-1; the D gene is possibly TRBD1 (5 bases). The germline gives CDR1 SGHVS, CDR2 FNYEAQ. V dropped 0 bases and J dropped 1 base, with 6 bases sitting between them. This CDR3 is built from 14 residues. The CDR3, as DNA: TGTGCCAGCAGCTTAGCCGGGGGGAACACTGAAGCTTTCTTT. This sequence encodes CASSLAGGNTEAFF.

The chain is built from TRBV4-2 and TRBJ1-2, with a tentative D call TRBD1 (6 bases). Per germline, CDR1 LGHNA and CDR2 YNFKEQ. V lost 5 bases and J lost 5, with 15 bases in between. The CDR3 is 14 amino acids. DNA of the CDR3: TGTGCCAGCAGCTCTCTAGGGGGGAATTATGGCTACACCTTC. Its protein product is CASSSLGGNYGYTF.

The chain has TRBV3-1 (or the pseudogene TRBV3-2) and TRBJ2-1, with D perhaps assigned TRBD1 or TRBD2 (6 bases each). Deletions cut 0 bases from V and 5 bases from J, with 17 bases between. The CDR3 extends over 17 amino acids. Germline CDR1 LGHDT, CDR2 YNNKEL (reference sequence). The CDR3 DNA follows: TGTGCCAGCAGCCAAGATGAAGTGGGGGGCTACGACAATGAGCAGTTCTTC. Translation: CASSQDEVGGYDNEQFF.

V gene TRBV3-1 (or the pseudogene TRBV3-2) combines with J gene TRBJ1-5; D call uncertain. The CDR3 runs 13 residues. Germline CDR1 and CDR2: LGHDT and YNNKEL (reference sequence). With 6 bases removed from V and 5 bases from J, the gap between germline ends came to 11 bases. In DNA form, the CDR3 reads TGTGCCAGCAGTCTCTTTCTGGATCAGCCCCAGCATTTT. Its protein is CASSLFLDQPQHF.

The chain combines TRBV5-1 with TRBJ1-1, with D possibly being TRBD1 (6 bases). V was shortened by 5 bases and J by 3 bases, with 20 bases between the two germline ends. This CDR3 region has 16 residues. Germline V gene lookup returns CDR1 SGHRS and CDR2 YFSETQ. For the CDR3, the DNA is TGCGCCAGCAGTTCTCCTCAGGGGCGCGAGGACACTGAAGCTTTCTTT. Translating it yields CASSSPQGREDTEAFF.

This clone was counted a single time. The V gene is TRBV9, the J gene TRBJ1-1; 9 nucleotides line up with TRBD1. This CDR3 comprises 15 residues. The V gene's germline CDR1 is SGDLS and CDR2 YYNGEE. The V segment lost 3 bases and the J segment 7 bases; nucleotides outside the gene matches: 10. The CDR3 here is CASSETTGTGLEAFF. The CDR3 DNA reads as TGTGCCAGCAGCGAGACGACCGGGACAGGGCTTGAAGCTTTCTTT.

The rearrangement uses TRBV29-1 and TRBJ1-1; D is uncertain. This CDR3 region has 13 residues. Looked up from germline, CDR1 is SQVTM and CDR2 is ANQGSEA. The V gene lost 7 bases and the J gene lost 1 base, with 13 bases spanning the gap. CDR3 sequence reads: CSATKGWNTEAFF. CDR3 nucleotides: TGCAGCGCAACTAAGGGTTGGAACACTGAAGCTTTCTTT.